This T cell receptor beta chain was sequenced during a study of OX40 agonist ivuxolimab in advanced cancers. The wider study: Averaging around 60 years in age, with a range of about 23 to 90, the cohort was 82.7% male. Overall study results and limits: Compared with CD4+, CD8+ T cells on average had more expanded clones. Some nonresponders also had low normalized T-cell clonal expansion. Doses of 0.1 to 3.0 mg/kg were accompanied by clonal expansion of CD4+ and CD8+ blood T cells by week 6.

Assay used: immunoSEQ multiplex PCR; TCRdb lists only in-frame clones, some missing. The sample lists about 55,000 clones, roughly 90% seen once, with under 8% in the top ten. Points on this clone: What it recognizes is unknown.

V was cut by 0 bases and J by 4 bases, with 6 bases left in between. Germline lookup yields CDR1 PRHDT and CDR2 FYEKMQ (reference sequence). There are 13 residues in the CDR3. The sequence derives from an adult with an advanced solid tumor such as melanoma, head and neck, liver or kidney cancer. The sequencing used CD4+ or CD8+ T cells sorted from blood, collected in a trial of the OX40 agonist ivuxolimab. V gene TRBV13 combines with J gene TRBJ1-2; D uncertain. CDR3 protein: CASSLGVSYGYTF. CDR3 bases: TGTGCCAGCAGCTTAGGGGTCAGCTATGGCTACACCTTC.